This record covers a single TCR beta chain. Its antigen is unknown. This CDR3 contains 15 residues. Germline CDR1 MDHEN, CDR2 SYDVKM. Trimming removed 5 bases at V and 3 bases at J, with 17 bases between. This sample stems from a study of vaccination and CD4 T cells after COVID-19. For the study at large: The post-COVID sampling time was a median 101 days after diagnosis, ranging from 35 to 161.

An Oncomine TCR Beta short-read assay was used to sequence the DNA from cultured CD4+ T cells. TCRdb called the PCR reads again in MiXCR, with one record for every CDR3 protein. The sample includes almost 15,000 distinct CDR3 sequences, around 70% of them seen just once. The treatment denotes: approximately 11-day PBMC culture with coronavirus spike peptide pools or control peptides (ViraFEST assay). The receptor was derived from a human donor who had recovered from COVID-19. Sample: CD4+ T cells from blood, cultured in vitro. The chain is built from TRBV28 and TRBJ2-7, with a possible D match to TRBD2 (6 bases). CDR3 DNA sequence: TGTGCCAGCAGTCTGACTAGATGGGTAATCTACGAGCAGTACTTC. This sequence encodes CASSLTRWVIYEQYF.